These 11 T cell receptor beta chains were all obtained from the same sample, sequenced in a study of long-term antiretroviral therapy in people with HIV. The assay, immunoSEQ v3.0, was run at survey level. TCRdb's copy holds only in-frame clones and misses some; the assay was immunoSEQ multiplex PCR. The repertoire has almost 35,000 clones, around 84% of them found once; the top ten carry about 4.6%. Sample: unsorted PBMCs, taken approximately 2.9 years before starting antiretroviral therapy. These TCRs come from a woman aged 25 to 39 with HIV.

V usage is TRBV10-3 and J usage is TRBJ1-2, with TRBD1 as a possible D gene (6 bases). The CDR3 runs to 16 residues. V dropped 6 bases and J dropped 4 bases, with 21 bases sitting between them. The germline V gene has CDR1 ENHRY and CDR2 SYGVKD. The DNA for the CDR3 is TGTGCCATCAGCGAGCGGAGGATTGGGGGCGGCTATGGCTACACCTTC. This sequence encodes CAISERRIGGGYGYTF.

The CDR3 sequence is CASSYSQGHGGEQYF. In nucleotides, the CDR3 is TGTGCCAGCAGTTACTCGCAGGGACATGGTGGCGAGCAGTACTTC. V and J are TRBV6-6 and TRBJ2-7; TRBD1 is a possible D gene (6 bases). Trimming removed 0 bases at V and 6 bases at J, with 15 bases between. Per germline, CDR1 MNHNY and CDR2 SVGAGI (reference sequence). The CDR3 is 15 residues long.

This clone has only a few counts. The chain employs TRBV7-9 and TRBJ1-5, with 7 nucleotides matching TRBD1. This CDR3 is 14 amino acids long. With 3 bases clipped from V and 4 bases from J, the junction kept 3 bases outside the gene matches. Germline loops: CDR1 SEHNR, CDR2 FQNEAQ (reference sequence). CDR3 loop: CASSFDRENQPQHF. The DNA for the CDR3 is TGTGCCAGCAGCTTTGACAGGGAAAATCAGCCCCAGCATTTT.

The chain joins TRBV6-6 to TRBJ1-2; possibly TRBD1 for D (5 bases). The CDR3 is made up of 14 amino acids. The V and J ends lost 2 bases and 6 bases respectively, with 13 bases between them. Germline values: CDR1 MNHNY, CDR2 SVGAGI (reference sequence). CDR3 bases: TGTGCCAGCAGTTACGGGCAGGGTAGCGATGGCTACACCTTC. As protein: CASSYGQGSDGYTF.

The chain links TRBV5-1 to TRBJ2-3, with 15 bases identical to TRBD2. CDR1 is SGHRS, CDR2 YFSETQ, per germline. J gave up 6 bases and V 4 bases, and 6 bases lay outside the gene matches. CDR3 size: 16 residues. CDR3 sequence (DNA): TGCGCCAGCAGCGAGGGACTAGCGGGGGGCCAGGATACGCAGTATTTT. Protein sequence: CASSEGLAGGQDTQYF.

This clone has a handful of counts. This sequence joins TRBV5-4 and TRBJ1-1; 9 bases agree with TRBD1. There are 15 residues in the CDR3. J was trimmed by 5 bases and V by 5 bases; bases with no gene match: 10. Germline lookup yields CDR1 SGHNT and CDR2 YYREEE (reference sequence). CDR3 bases: TGTGCCAGCAGTATCAACAGGGGGCAGAGGACTGAAGCTTTCTTT. Translation: CASSINRGQRTEAFF.

This clone turned up a few times. The chain combines TRBV5-8 with TRBJ1-4, with TRBD1 matching over 7 bases. V was clipped by 4 bases and J by 7 bases; unmatched bases: 10. The germline CDR1 and CDR2 sequences are SGHTS and YDEGEE. The CDR3 runs 15 residues. The CDR3 DNA follows: TGTGCCAGCAGCCGTGGGCCCCAGGGGGGTGAAAAACTGTTTTTT. Residues: CASSRGPQGGEKLFF. The full variable domain, in which reference TRBV5-8 and TRBJ1-4 provide the parts outside the CDR3, is EAGVTQSPTHLIKTRGQQATLRCSPISGHTSVYWYQQALGLGLQFLLWYDEGEERNRGNFPPRFSGRQFPNYSSELNVNALELEDSALYLCASSRGPQGGEKLFFGSGTQLSVL.

This clone has just one count. This chain links TRBV7-8 with TRBJ1-2; possible D gene TRBD1, 5 bases. The CDR3 totals 15 residues. Germline V gives CDR1 SGHVS, CDR2 FQNEAQ. V lost 0 bases, J lost 6 bases, and 14 bases lay in between. The CDR3 here is CASSLAIGAQDGYTF. The DNA of the CDR3 is TGTGCCAGCAGCTTAGCTATAGGGGCTCAAGATGGCTACACCTTC.

The V call is TRBV5-8, the J call TRBJ2-3, with D tentatively TRBD1 (5 bases). Per the germline V gene, CDR1 is SGHTS and CDR2 is YDEGEE. The V gene lost 4 bases and the J gene lost 6 bases, with 12 bases spanning the gap. The CDR3 extends over 13 amino acids. The CDR3 DNA sequence: TGTGCCAGCAGCCGACAGCATGGGGATACGCAGTATTTT. Protein product: CASSRQHGDTQYF.

V is TRBV7-7 and J is TRBJ2-1; TRBD2 matches at 7 bases. Germline CDR1 is SSHAT and CDR2 is FNYEAQ (reference sequence). V dropped 0 bases and J dropped 7; count of bases not matched to a gene: 6. The CDR3 length is 15 residues. The CDR3 region is CASSLAAGILNEQFF. The CDR3 DNA sequence: TGTGCCAGCAGCTTAGCAGCGGGGATTTTAAATGAGCAGTTCTTC.

V is TRBV11-3 and J is TRBJ2-1, with TRBD1 matching 8 bases. CDR1 is SGHNT and CDR2 is YENEEA in the germline V gene. The V gene end was trimmed by 1 base and the J gene end by 8 bases; junction bases not matched to a gene: 13. The CDR3 consists of 17 residues. The CDR3 DNA is TGTGCCAGCAGCTTAGGGTCCCGGGACAGGAGGGGCGATGAGCAGTTCTTC. Its protein is CASSLGSRDRRGDEQFF.